This is a list of T cell receptor beta chains from one sample in a study of shared clonotypes between healthy human individuals. Sequenced by immunoSEQ multiplex PCR; TCRdb stores in-frame clones only, minus some. In the table there are under 2,000,000 clones, approximately 95% of which are singletons. The sample consisted of naive CD8+ T cells sorted from blood. These receptors were taken from a man aged 18-30 years in good health. Each CDR3 is given with its conserved first and last residue. D genes are given only for firm matches. A clone size is listed for some rows: how often the clone was seen (once, few, many), or a class if it is expanded.

abundance: .
v_gene: TRBV27
j_gene: TRBJ2-7
d_gene: .
CDR3aa: CASSLFGGQSYEQYF
CDR3nt: TGTGCCAGCAGTTTATTCGGGGGCCAGTCCTACGAGCAGTACTTC

abundance: .
v_gene: TRBV10-2
j_gene: TRBJ2-2
d_gene: .
CDR3aa: CASSRSGGRNTGELFF
CDR3nt: TGCGCCAGCAGCCGGTCGGGGGGCAGGAACACCGGGGAGCTGTTTTTT

abundance: .
v_gene: TRBV9
j_gene: TRBJ1-5
d_gene: .
CDR3aa: CASSVEGEEYSNQPQHF
CDR3nt: TGTGCCAGCAGCGTAGAGGGGGAGGAATATAGCAATCAGCCCCAGCATTTT

abundance: .
v_gene: TRBV11-3
j_gene: TRBJ2-3
d_gene: TRBD1
CDR3aa: CASSDRGTDTQYF
CDR3nt: TGTGCCAGCAGCGACAGGGGCACAGATACGCAGTATTTT

abundance: .
v_gene: TRBV7-9
j_gene: TRBJ2-2
d_gene: TRBD2
CDR3aa: CASTPVGLENTGELFF
CDR3nt: TGTGCCAGTACCCCCGTGGGACTAGAGAACACCGGGGAGCTGTTTTTT

abundance: .
v_gene: TRBV2
j_gene: TRBJ2-7
d_gene: TRBD2
CDR3aa: CASSDPAGTSGRAGVFGYEQYF
CDR3nt: TGTGCCAGCAGTGACCCCGCCGGGACTAGCGGGAGGGCCGGGGTTTTTGGCTACGAGCAGTACTTC

abundance: .
v_gene: TRBV28
j_gene: TRBJ2-3
d_gene: .
CDR3aa: CASTNTPISTDTQYF
CDR3nt: TGTGCCAGCACCAATACACCTATAAGCACAGATACGCAGTATTTT

abundance: .
v_gene: TRBV5-6
j_gene: TRBJ1-2
d_gene: .
CDR3aa: CASSFEGVDYGYTF
CDR3nt: TGTGCCAGCAGCTTCGAAGGGGTCGACTATGGCTACACCTTC

abundance: .
v_gene: TRBV7-8
j_gene: TRBJ2-7
d_gene: TRBD2
CDR3aa: CASTAWASGPYEQYF
CDR3nt: TGTGCCAGCACAGCGTGGGCTAGCGGACCCTACGAGCAGTACTTC

abundance: .
v_gene: TRBV10-3
j_gene: TRBJ2-2
d_gene: TRBD2
CDR3aa: CAISEWISGSIGELFF
CDR3nt: TGTGCCATCAGTGAGTGGATTAGCGGGAGCATCGGGGAGCTGTTTTTT

abundance: .
v_gene: TRBV15
j_gene: TRBJ2-3
d_gene: .
CDR3aa: CATSRVPGGWEGPDTQYF
CDR3nt: TGTGCCACCAGCAGAGTCCCGGGGGGCTGGGAGGGTCCAGATACGCAGTATTTT

abundance: .
v_gene: TRBV4-1
j_gene: TRBJ2-7
d_gene: .
CDR3aa: CASSQGAGSHEQYF
CDR3nt: TGCGCCAGCAGCCAAGGGGCGGGGTCCCACGAGCAGTACTTC

abundance: .
v_gene: TRBV6-6
j_gene: TRBJ2-7
d_gene: TRBD1
CDR3aa: CASSSRDREDEQYF
CDR3nt: TGTGCCAGCAGTTCCCGGGACAGGGAGGACGAGCAGTACTTC

abundance: .
v_gene: TRBV13
j_gene: TRBJ2-7
d_gene: .
CDR3aa: CASSQKGGIHYEQYF
CDR3nt: TGTGCCAGCAGTCAAAAAGGAGGGATCCACTACGAGCAGTACTTC

abundance: once
v_gene: TRBV5-1
j_gene: TRBJ2-3
d_gene: TRBD2
CDR3aa: CASSLRGLAEITDTQYF
CDR3nt: TGCGCCAGCAGCTTGAGGGGACTAGCGGAAATCACAGATACGCAGTATTTT

abundance: .
v_gene: TRBV6-4
j_gene: TRBJ1-2
d_gene: TRBD1
CDR3aa: CASSGTGCGYTF
CDR3nt: TGTGCCAGCAGCGGGACAGGGTGTGGCTACACCTTC

abundance: .
v_gene: TRBV2
j_gene: TRBJ1-3
d_gene: TRBD1
CDR3aa: CASSVLTGGASGNTIYF
CDR3nt: TGTGCCAGCAGTGTTCTTACAGGGGGCGCATCTGGAAACACCATATATTTT

abundance: .
v_gene: TRBV11-2
j_gene: TRBJ2-5
d_gene: .
CDR3aa: CASSFLTGRAETQYF
CDR3nt: TGTGCCAGCAGCTTCCTAACCGGCAGGGCTGAGACCCAGTACTTC

abundance: .
v_gene: TRBV15
j_gene: TRBJ2-2
d_gene: .
CDR3aa: CATSRDRTGELFF
CDR3nt: TGTGCCACCAGCAGAGACAGGACCGGGGAGCTGTTTTTT

abundance: .
v_gene: TRBV19
j_gene: TRBJ1-3
d_gene: .
CDR3aa: CASSPTSSGNTIYF
CDR3nt: TGTGCCAGTAGCCCGACGTCCTCTGGAAACACCATATATTTT

abundance: .
v_gene: TRBV9
j_gene: TRBJ1-2
d_gene: TRBD1
CDR3aa: CASSGGTGGNGYTF
CDR3nt: TGTGCCAGCAGCGGAGGGACAGGGGGAAATGGCTACACCTTC

abundance: .
v_gene: TRBV25-1
j_gene: TRBJ1-4
d_gene: TRBD1
CDR3aa: CASSETGALREKLFF
CDR3nt: TGTGCCAGCAGTGAAACAGGGGCTTTGAGGGAAAAACTGTTTTTT

abundance: .
v_gene: TRBV13
j_gene: TRBJ2-4
d_gene: .
CDR3aa: CASSRREKNIQYF
CDR3nt: TGTGCCAGCAGTCGGAGGGAGAAAAACATTCAGTACTTC

abundance: .
v_gene: TRBV2
j_gene: TRBJ1-1
d_gene: .
CDR3aa: CATMGGVFTGTEAFF
CDR3nt: TGTGCCACCATGGGGGGGGTGTTTACAGGGACTGAAGCTTTCTTT

abundance: .
v_gene: TRBV2
j_gene: TRBJ2-1
d_gene: .
CDR3aa: CASSEALWVEQFF
CDR3nt: TGTGCCAGCAGTGAAGCGCTGTGGGTAGAGCAGTTCTTC

abundance: .
v_gene: TRBV4-1
j_gene: TRBJ2-3
d_gene: TRBD2
CDR3aa: CASSQVGTRGSDTQYF
CDR3nt: TGCGCCAGCAGCCAAGTTGGGACTAGGGGCTCAGATACGCAGTATTTT

abundance: once
v_gene: TRBV13
j_gene: TRBJ2-7
d_gene: .
CDR3aa: CASSLGLRRGEQYF
CDR3nt: TGTGCCAGCAGCTTAGGCCTAAGGAGGGGCGAGCAGTACTTC

abundance: .
v_gene: TRBV6-1
j_gene: TRBJ2-7
d_gene: .
CDR3aa: CASSDSLAYEQYF
CDR3nt: TGTGCCAGCAGCGACAGCCTCGCCTACGAGCAGTACTTC

abundance: .
v_gene: TRBV29-1
j_gene: TRBJ2-1
d_gene: .
CDR3aa: CSVRWGNEQFF
CDR3nt: TGCAGCGTGAGGTGGGGGAATGAGCAGTTCTTC

abundance: .
v_gene: TRBV27
j_gene: TRBJ1-4
d_gene: .
CDR3aa: CASSLSWDLNEKLFF
CDR3nt: TGTGCCAGCAGTTTATCGTGGGATCTTAATGAAAAACTGTTTTTT

abundance: .
v_gene: TRBV11-2
j_gene: TRBJ2-7
d_gene: .
CDR3aa: CASSYNNLVRSYEQYF
CDR3nt: TGTGCCAGCAGCTACAACAACCTCGTACGCTCCTACGAGCAGTACTTC

abundance: once
v_gene: TRBV27
j_gene: TRBJ2-1
d_gene: .
CDR3aa: CASSHRVSGDGEQFF
CDR3nt: TGTGCCAGCAGCCACAGGGTATCGGGAGATGGTGAGCAGTTCTTC

abundance: .
v_gene: TRBV29-1
j_gene: TRBJ2-7
d_gene: TRBD2
CDR3aa: CSVLAGVGEQYF
CDR3nt: TGCAGCGTTCTCGCGGGAGTGGGGGAGCAGTACTTC

abundance: .
v_gene: TRBV7-8
j_gene: TRBJ2-5
d_gene: .
CDR3aa: CASSLASISQETQYF
CDR3nt: TGTGCCAGCAGCCTCGCTAGTATATCCCAAGAGACCCAGTACTTC

abundance: .
v_gene: TRBV11-3
j_gene: TRBJ2-5
d_gene: .
CDR3aa: CASSLDGRETQYF
CDR3nt: TGTGCCAGCAGCTTAGACGGGAGAGAGACCCAGTACTTC

abundance: .
v_gene: TRBV15
j_gene: TRBJ1-1
d_gene: .
CDR3aa: CATLGGTKAFF
CDR3nt: TGTGCCACCCTCGGGGGGACGAAAGCTTTCTTT

abundance: .
v_gene: TRBV7-9
j_gene: TRBJ1-1
d_gene: .
CDR3aa: CASSLVLGGTEAFF
CDR3nt: TGTGCCAGCAGCTTAGTCCTGGGGGGCACTGAAGCTTTCTTT

abundance: .
v_gene: TRBV13
j_gene: TRBJ2-7
d_gene: .
CDR3aa: CASSLGRERDEQYF
CDR3nt: TGTGCCAGCAGCTTAGGGCGGGAAAGGGACGAGCAGTACTTC

abundance: .
v_gene: TRBV25-1
j_gene: TRBJ2-5
d_gene: .
CDR3aa: CATTGVETQYF
CDR3nt: TGTGCCACCACGGGGGTAGAGACCCAGTACTTC

abundance: .
v_gene: TRBV29-1
j_gene: TRBJ2-7
d_gene: TRBD1
CDR3aa: CSAYLDRGGLYEQYF
CDR3nt: TGCAGCGCCTACCTGGACAGGGGAGGGCTCTACGAGCAGTACTTC

abundance: .
v_gene: TRBV19
j_gene: TRBJ2-2
d_gene: .
CDR3aa: CASSFLGTTGELFF
CDR3nt: TGTGCCAGTAGTTTCTTAGGGACCACCGGGGAGCTGTTTTTT

abundance: few
v_gene: TRBV19
j_gene: TRBJ1-1
d_gene: .
CDR3aa: CASSNSEGAEAFF
CDR3nt: TGTGCCAGTAGTAATAGCGAGGGGGCTGAAGCTTTCTTT

abundance: once
v_gene: TRBV4-2
j_gene: TRBJ2-6
d_gene: TRBD1
CDR3aa: CASSQGQGAEGANVLTF
CDR3nt: TGTGCCAGCAGCCAAGGACAGGGGGCAGAAGGGGCCAACGTCCTGACTTTC

abundance: .
v_gene: TRBV30
j_gene: TRBJ2-7
d_gene: .
CDR3aa: CAWSTSGYEQYF
CDR3nt: TGTGCCTGGAGTACCTCGGGCTACGAGCAGTACTTC

abundance: .
v_gene: TRBV7-9
j_gene: TRBJ2-2
d_gene: TRBD1
CDR3aa: CASSFAGGTGELFF
CDR3nt: TGTGCCAGCAGCTTTGCAGGGGGCACCGGGGAGCTGTTTTTT

abundance: .
v_gene: TRBV11-2
j_gene: TRBJ2-1
d_gene: TRBD2
CDR3aa: CASSYKGSRGDEQFF
CDR3nt: TGTGCCAGCAGCTATAAGGGATCCCGGGGGGATGAGCAGTTCTTC

abundance: .
v_gene: TRBV6-5
j_gene: TRBJ1-5
d_gene: .
CDR3aa: CASSLTSGQPQHF
CDR3nt: TGTGCCAGCAGTTTAACTTCCGGGCAGCCCCAGCATTTT

abundance: .
v_gene: TRBV29-1
j_gene: TRBJ2-3
d_gene: .
CDR3aa: CSGMLTDTQYF
CDR3nt: TGCAGCGGGATGTTAACAGATACGCAGTATTTT

abundance: .
v_gene: TRBV4-1
j_gene: TRBJ1-1
d_gene: .
CDR3aa: CASSLERGTEAFF
CDR3nt: TGCGCCAGCAGCCTTGAGAGGGGCACTGAAGCTTTCTTT

abundance: .
v_gene: TRBV28
j_gene: TRBJ1-3
d_gene: TRBD1
CDR3aa: CASSFDWTGSGNTIYF
CDR3nt: TGTGCCAGCAGTTTTGACTGGACAGGGTCTGGAAACACCATATATTTT

abundance: .
v_gene: TRBV5-4
j_gene: TRBJ2-2
d_gene: .
CDR3aa: CASSLGRGPTGELFF
CDR3nt: TGTGCCAGCAGCTTGGGGCGCGGTCCCACCGGGGAGCTGTTTTTT

abundance: .
v_gene: TRBV10-3
j_gene: TRBJ2-7
d_gene: .
CDR3aa: CASSLRQVPYEQYF
CDR3nt: TGTGCCAGTAGTCTAAGACAGGTCCCCTACGAGCAGTACTTC

abundance: .
v_gene: TRBV4-1
j_gene: TRBJ1-1
d_gene: TRBD1
CDR3aa: CASSHRDRGTEAFF
CDR3nt: TGCGCCAGCAGCCACCGAGACAGGGGGACTGAAGCTTTCTTT

abundance: .
v_gene: TRBV7-8
j_gene: TRBJ2-1
d_gene: TRBD1
CDR3aa: CASSLRPGQGERNEQFF
CDR3nt: TGTGCCAGCAGCTTAAGGCCCGGGCAGGGGGAACGCAATGAGCAGTTCTTC

abundance: .
v_gene: TRBV30
j_gene: TRBJ1-3
d_gene: .
CDR3aa: CAWNIGGSGNTIYF
CDR3nt: TGTGCCTGGAACATTGGGGGCTCTGGAAACACCATATATTTT

abundance: .
v_gene: TRBV27
j_gene: TRBJ2-1
d_gene: TRBD2
CDR3aa: CASSLSLAGGFSNEQFF
CDR3nt: TGTGCCAGCAGTTTATCCCTGGCGGGAGGCTTTTCCAATGAGCAGTTCTTC

abundance: .
v_gene: TRBV4-1
j_gene: TRBJ2-7
d_gene: TRBD1
CDR3aa: CASSPHDRVLSYEQYF
CDR3nt: TGCGCCAGCAGCCCCCACGACAGGGTCCTCTCCTACGAGCAGTACTTC

abundance: once
v_gene: TRBV5-6
j_gene: TRBJ1-1
d_gene: .
CDR3aa: CASSLDGLQVSTEAFF
CDR3nt: TGTGCCAGCAGCTTGGACGGTCTACAGGTGAGCACTGAAGCTTTCTTT

abundance: .
v_gene: TRBV27
j_gene: TRBJ2-3
d_gene: TRBD2
CDR3aa: CASSAGGTSGHSF
CDR3nt: TGTGCCAGCAGTGCTGGGGGGACTAGCGGGCACTCTTTT

abundance: .
v_gene: TRBV7-6
j_gene: TRBJ1-2
d_gene: .
CDR3aa: CASSPLDSSSYGYTF
CDR3nt: TGTGCCAGCAGCCCATTAGACAGTTCCTCCTATGGCTACACCTTC